Below, one T cell receptor beta chain is given with its context. The table lists this clone with a few counts. Its antigen specificity is not known. Base qualities are missing; no much larger clone stands one base away. TCR CDR3 regions were amplified from genomic DNA by multiplex PCR using the deep immunoSEQ assay. Genomic DNA extracted from each cell subset was distributed evenly over all wells of several immunoSEQ 96-well plates, and each plate served as one replicate. For unsorted PBMC, each replicate PCR was loaded with roughly 0.3 ug genomic DNA, equivalent to 30,000 or so T cell genomes. Ten immunoSEQ deep assay plates were used to sequence unsorted PBMC genomic DNA. Purified libraries were quantified with a Qubit 3.0 fluorometer, sized on a Bioanalyzer 2100, and re-quantified with the KAPA Library Quantification kit. A separate single-read 150-cycle Illumina NextSeq 550 flow cell was used to sequence each immunoSEQ 96-well plate. In the original analysis: Because only junctional sequences without quality scores were contained in the immunoSEQ output, filtering matching that applied to full-length reads could not be performed. To assign V/J genes and CDR3, sequences were annotated using PyIR, a Python wrapper for IgBLAST v1.9, with IMGT germline references. Reads with weak V/J assignments (E-value above 1e-6), missing CDR3, stop codons, out-of-frame junctions, or ambiguous translated residues were removed. V3J clonotypes were defined as sequences sharing the same inferred V gene, J gene, and CDR3 amino acid sequence. Percentage overlap between repertoires was computed as shared unique clonotypes divided by the size of the smaller repertoire. Richness of each repertoire was evaluated using RTK rarefaction, the Chao1 estimator, and Recon v2.1 estimates of unobserved clonotypes. TCRdb retrieved this table from immuneACCESS and kept in-frame rearrangements only. Not all clones are present; in checked studies, unresolved V genes account for under half, and no reason is known for the remainder. V, J and clone size were drawn from that table, and D and trimming were deduced from the DNA. The sample table shows fewer than 550,000 clones, and 75% to 80% are seen once. Approximately 12% of the sample comes from the top ten.

V and J are truncated by 3 bases and 2 bases respectively, leaving an intervening sequence of 8 bases. CDR1 and CDR2 (SEHNR, FQNEAQ) derive from the germline V gene (reference sequence). Reading from cysteine to phenylalanine, the CDR3 counts 13 amino acids. The CDR3 DNA has 39 bases and is translated from base 1. This record belongs to a study of shared clonotypes between healthy human individuals (dated by TCRdb to the early 2020s). Some background on the complete study: The cohort comprised two women and a few men aged 18 to 49 years. The study deeply sequenced blood TCR repertoires of about 5 healthy adults to estimate repertoire size and the extent of clonotype sharing between individuals. To increase sequencing depth and limit assay-specific biases, different laboratories used diverse techniques to prepare libraries and sequence TCR repertoires. Per donor, leukapheresis produced somewhere between about 0.85 and 9.5 billion PBMCs.

The donors were healthy, HIV-negative adults with no recently reported acute infections or vaccinations. Every donor was a Caucasian adult living in Nashville, Tennessee, USA. For unsorted samples, 90 million or so PBMCs were counted and genomic DNA was extracted with the QIAamp DNA Blood Mini kit. After blood collection by leukapheresis, PBMCs were isolated using Ficoll-Histopaque density gradient centrifugation and then cryopreserved in the vapor phase of liquid nitrogen. Overall results and qualifications from the work: Sampling was restricted to blood, and TCR repertoires in tissues likely differ from the TCR repertoires found in blood. Pairwise subsampling led to the expectation that sequencing depth would affect the degree of clonotype sharing among donors. Because the study included only a small number of donors, the genetic and exposure-history diversity represented was limited.

The chain is made from TRBV7-9 and TRBJ2-7; the D gene identity is not certain. The sequenced material came from PBMCs. This TCR was sampled from a woman between 40 and 55 years old in good health. Some clones in this sample may be carry-over from other donors' samples. This receptor has the CDR3 CASSFGRTYEQYF. The bases read TGTGCCAGCAGCTTCGGGCGGACCTACGAGCAGTACTTC. Joined to the reference TRBV7-9 and TRBJ2-7 proteins, this CDR3 gives the full variable domain: DTGVSQNPRHKITKRGQNVTFRCDPISEHNRLYWYRQTLGQGPEFLTYFQNEAQLEKSRLLSDRFSAERPKGSFSTLEIQRTEQGDSAMYLCASSFGRTYEQYFGPGTRLTVT.